The following is a TCR beta chain sequence with its context. Its antigen is undetermined. This entry comes from a study of cytomegalovirus exposure and HLA in healthy donors. Overall study findings and caveats: Later analysis demonstrated an association between a missense DCLRE1C variant and TCR beta V- and J-gene trimming.

PCR primers comprised 60 Vbeta and 13 Jbeta primers. Per the original methods: Later, an analysis found around 77 million unique TCR beta chains, and 8.5 million to 14 million of these were shared. Method: immunoSEQ multiplex PCR; TCRdb's copy keeps in-frame clones and lacks some. That table supplies the V and J calls and clone size; D and trimming were determined from the DNA. This table lists roughly 50,000 clones. Germline V lookup: CDR1 SGHRS, CDR2 YFSETQ. V lost 4 bases and J 6 bases, leaving 14 bases between the germline ends. This CDR3 spans 13 amino acids. This chain links TRBV5-1 with TRBJ2-7; tentatively, D is TRBD2 (6 bases). The material sequenced was PBMCs. This TCR derives from a man in his forties in good health and CMV-seropositive. This chain's CDR3 is CASSPRGGGEQYF. The CDR3 DNA reads as TGCGCCAGCAGCCCGCGGGGTGGGGGCGAGCAGTACTTC.